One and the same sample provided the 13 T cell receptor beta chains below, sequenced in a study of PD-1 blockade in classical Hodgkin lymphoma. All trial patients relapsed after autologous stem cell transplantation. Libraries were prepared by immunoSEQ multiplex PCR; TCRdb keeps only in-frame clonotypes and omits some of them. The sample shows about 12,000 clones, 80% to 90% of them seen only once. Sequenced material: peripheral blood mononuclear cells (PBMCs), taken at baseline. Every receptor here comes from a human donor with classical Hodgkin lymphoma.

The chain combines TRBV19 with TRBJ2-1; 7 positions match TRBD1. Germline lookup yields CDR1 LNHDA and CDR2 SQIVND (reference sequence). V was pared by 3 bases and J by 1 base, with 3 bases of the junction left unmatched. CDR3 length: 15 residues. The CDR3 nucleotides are TGTGCCAGTAGTATCGACAGGGAATCCTACAATGAGCAGTTCTTC. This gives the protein CASSIDRESYNEQFF.

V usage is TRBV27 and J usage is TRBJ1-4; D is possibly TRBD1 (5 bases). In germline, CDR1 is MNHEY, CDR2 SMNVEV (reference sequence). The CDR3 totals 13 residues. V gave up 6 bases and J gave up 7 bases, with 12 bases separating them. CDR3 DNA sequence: TGTGCCAGCAGCAAGACAGTGATTGAAAAACTGTTTTTT. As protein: CASSKTVIEKLFF. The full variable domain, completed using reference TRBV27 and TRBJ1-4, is EAQVTQNPRYLITVTGKKLTVTCSQNMNHEYMSWYRQDPGLGLRQIYYSMNVEVTDKGDVPEGYKVSRKEKRNFPLILESPSPNQTSLYFCASSKTVIEKLFFGSGTQLSVL.

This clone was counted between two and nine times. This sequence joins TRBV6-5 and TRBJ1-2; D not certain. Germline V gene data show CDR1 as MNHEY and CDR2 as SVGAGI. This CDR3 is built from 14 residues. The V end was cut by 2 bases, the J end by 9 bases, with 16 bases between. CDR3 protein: CASSYGTALGSYTF. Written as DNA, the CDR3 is TGTGCCAGCAGTTACGGCACAGCCTTGGGTAGCTACACCTTC.

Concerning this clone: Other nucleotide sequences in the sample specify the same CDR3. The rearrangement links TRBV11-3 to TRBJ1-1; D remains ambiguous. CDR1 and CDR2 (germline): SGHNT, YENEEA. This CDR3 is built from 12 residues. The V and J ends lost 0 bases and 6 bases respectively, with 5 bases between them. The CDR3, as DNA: TGTGCCAGCAGCTTAGACTTCGCTGAAGCTTTCTTT. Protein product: CASSLDFAEAFF.

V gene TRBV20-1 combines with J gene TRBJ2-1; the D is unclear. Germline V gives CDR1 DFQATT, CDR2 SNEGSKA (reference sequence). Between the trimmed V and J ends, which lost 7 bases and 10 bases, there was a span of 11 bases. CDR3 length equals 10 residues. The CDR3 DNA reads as TGCAGTGGCAAGTCCGGGGAGCAGTTCTTC. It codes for CSGKSGEQFF.

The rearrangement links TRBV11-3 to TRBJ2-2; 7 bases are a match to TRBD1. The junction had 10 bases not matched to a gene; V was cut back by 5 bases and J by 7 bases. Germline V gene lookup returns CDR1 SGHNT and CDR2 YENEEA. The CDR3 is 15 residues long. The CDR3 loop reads CASSIDPGGNGELFF. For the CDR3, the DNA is TGTGCCAGCAGCATTGATCCAGGGGGTAACGGGGAGCTGTTTTTT.

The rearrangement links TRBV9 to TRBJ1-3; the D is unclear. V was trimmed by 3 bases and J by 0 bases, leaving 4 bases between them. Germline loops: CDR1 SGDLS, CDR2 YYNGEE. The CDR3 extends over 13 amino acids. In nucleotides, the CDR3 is TGTGCCAGCAGCGAATACTCTGGAAACACCATATATTTT. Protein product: CASSEYSGNTIYF.

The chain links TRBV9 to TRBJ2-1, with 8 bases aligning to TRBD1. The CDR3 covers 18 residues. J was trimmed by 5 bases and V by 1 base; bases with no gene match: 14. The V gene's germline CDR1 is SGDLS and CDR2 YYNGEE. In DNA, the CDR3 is TGTGCCAGCAGCGTATCGGGGGACCGGGACAGGAGGGACAATGAGCAGTTCTTC. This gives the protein CASSVSGDRDRRDNEQFF.

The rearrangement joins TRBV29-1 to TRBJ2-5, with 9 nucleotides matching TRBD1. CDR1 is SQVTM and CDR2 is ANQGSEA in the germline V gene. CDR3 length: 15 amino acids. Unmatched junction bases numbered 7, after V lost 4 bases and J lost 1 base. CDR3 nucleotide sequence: TGCAGCGTTGGGGCCCCGGACAGGGGCCAAGAGACCCAGTACTTC. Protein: CSVGAPDRGQETQYF. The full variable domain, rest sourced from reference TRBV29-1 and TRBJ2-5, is SAVISQKPSRDICQRGTSLTIQCQVDSQVTMMFWYRQQPGQSLTLIATANQGSEATYESGFVIDKFPISRPNLTFSTLTVSNMSPEDSSIYLCSVGAPDRGQETQYFGPGTRLLVL.

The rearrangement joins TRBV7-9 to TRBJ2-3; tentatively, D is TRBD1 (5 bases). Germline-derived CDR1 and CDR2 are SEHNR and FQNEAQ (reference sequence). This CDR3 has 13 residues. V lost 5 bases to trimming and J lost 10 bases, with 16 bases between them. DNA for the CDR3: TGTGCCAGCAGCCCACTACAGGCTACGGCGCAGTATTTT. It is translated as CASSPLQATAQYF.

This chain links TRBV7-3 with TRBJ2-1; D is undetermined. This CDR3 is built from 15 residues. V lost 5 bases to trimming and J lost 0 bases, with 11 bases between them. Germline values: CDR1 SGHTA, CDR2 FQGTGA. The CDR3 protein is CASSPPSGSYNEQFF. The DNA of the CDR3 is TGTGCCAGCAGCCCCCCCTCGGGCTCCTACAATGAGCAGTTCTTC.

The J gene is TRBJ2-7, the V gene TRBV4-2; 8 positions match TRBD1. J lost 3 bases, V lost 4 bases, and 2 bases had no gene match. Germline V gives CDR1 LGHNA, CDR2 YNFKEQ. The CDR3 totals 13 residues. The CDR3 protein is CASSPDRDYEQYF. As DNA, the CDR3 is TGTGCCAGCAGCCCGGACAGGGACTACGAGCAGTACTTC.

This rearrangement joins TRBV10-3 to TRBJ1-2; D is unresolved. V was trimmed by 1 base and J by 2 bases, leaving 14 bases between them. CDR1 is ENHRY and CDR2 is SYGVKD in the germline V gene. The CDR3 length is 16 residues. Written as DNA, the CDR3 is TGTGCCATCAGTGAGTTGAGGCAGGACGGGAACTATGGCTACACCTTC. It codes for CAISELRQDGNYGYTF.